The 21 T cell receptor beta chains given below trace back to one sample, sequenced in a study of tumor-infiltrating lymphocytes in primary liver carcinoma. The investigators made TCR beta cDNA from around 530 ng total RNA, using a constant-region primer. Three nested multiplex PCR rounds of slightly modified ARM-PCR generated TCR beta libraries. TRBV1-TRBV30 forward primers paired with a C-beta reverse primer were used in the first two PCR rounds, which ran around 10 cycles each. TCRdb fed the multiplex PCR reads into MiXCR, producing one record per CDR3 protein. This table has a few hundred thousand distinct CDR3 sequences, around 50% appearing once. The blood RNA (from unsorted whole blood) was obtained, and germline DNA was also extracted. The sequencing sample was made of peripheral blood. Every receptor here comes from a woman younger than 45 with primary liver carcinoma and hepatitis B virus infection.

Note on this clonotype: This sequence may be a read error, since a much larger clone differs from it by one base. The chain uses TRBV6-6 and TRBJ2-7; 7 bases align to TRBD2. Germline assignment: CDR1 MNHNY and CDR2 SVGAGI (reference sequence). The CDR3 has 11 amino acids. CDR3 protein: CASGGGYDQYF. The CDR3 coding sequence is TGTGCCAGCGGGGGGGGGTACGACCAGTACTTC.

In the case of this clonotype: A read error may be the cause here, since a much bigger clone is one base away. The rearrangement links TRBV6-2 or TRBV6-3 to TRBJ1-5, with D perhaps TRBD1 (6 bases). Trimming left V 2 bases short and J 9 bases short, with 20 bases between. The CDR3 runs 16 residues. The germline CDR1 and CDR2 sequences are MNHEY and SVGEGT. CDR3 sequence: CASSYGGPGAHRPQHF. The CDR3 bases are TGTGCCAGCAGTTACGGGGGCCCAGGGGCTCACCGGCCCCAGCATTTT.

In this sample, this clonotype turned up many times. The V call is TRBV12-3 or TRBV12-4, the J call TRBJ2-5; TRBD2 matches at 12 bases. This CDR3 is 16 amino acids long. Trimming at V came to 6 bases and at J to 5 bases, leaving 10 bases not matched to a gene. The CDR3 sequence: CASSYPGLAGMETQYF. The CDR3 nucleotides are TGTGCCAGCAGCTATCCCGGACTAGCGGGGATGGAGACCCAGTACTTC.

V and J are TRBV12-3 or TRBV12-4 and TRBJ2-7; 7 bases match TRBD2. J was trimmed by 13 bases and V by 7 bases; bases with no gene match: 19. The CDR3 is 14 amino acids. The CDR3, as DNA: TGTGCCAGCACCCCCCTTCCGGGACTAAGGACGAATTACTTC. It is translated as CASTPLPGLRTNYF.

About this clonotype: One end of the junction does not line up with germline, which may come from a read error. The genes are TRBV11-2 and TRBJ2-5, with 7 bases lining up with TRBD2. Germline V CDR1 and CDR2: SGHAT, FQNNGV. The CDR3 sequence is 15 residues long. CDR3 loop: CASRKASGAIETQHF. The CDR3 DNA reads as TGTGCCAGCAGAAAGGCCAGCGGGGCAATCGAGACCCAGCACTTC.

This clonotype was detected ten times or more. The gene calls are TRBV11-2 and TRBJ1-1; D not certain. This CDR3 contains 14 residues. The V end was cut by 0 bases, the J end by 6 bases, with 11 bases between. The germline V gene encodes CDR1 SGHAT and CDR2 FQNNGV. The CDR3 is CASSLEWGGAEAFF. CDR3 in DNA: TGTGCCAGCAGCTTAGAGTGGGGTGGGGCTGAAGCTTTCTTT.

In its sample, this clonotype was seen many times. This chain uses TRBV29-1 with TRBJ2-1; D gene uncertain. The CDR3 totals 15 residues. From germline, CDR1 is SQVTM and CDR2 ANQGSEA. The V end was cut by 0 bases, the J end by 12 bases, with 21 bases between. CDR3 bases: TGCAGCGTTGAAGATGGGTTCTTTGGCCTATACGTGCAGTTCTTC. This gives the protein CSVEDGFFGLYVQFF.

Concerning this clonotype: A read error may produce the germline difference seen at one junction end. The chain couples TRBV11-2 to TRBJ2-3; 11 bases align to TRBD2. Germline V lookup: CDR1 SGHAT, CDR2 FQNNGV. The CDR3 runs to 17 residues. CDR3 in DNA: TGTGCCAGCAGCTTAGTTGGTAGCGGGAGGGCCACAGATACGAAGTATTTT. Its protein is CASSLVGSGRATDTKYF.

Comment on this clonotype: A much larger clonotype is one base distant, so this may be a read error. This chain joins TRBV12-3 or TRBV12-4 and TRBJ2-3, with D possibly TRBD1 on 6 matching bases. This CDR3 comprises 15 residues. With 5 bases removed from V and 5 bases from J, the gap between germline ends came to 17 bases. Written as DNA, the CDR3 is TGTGCCAGCAGTGCTCGCAGACAGGATATAGATACGCAGTATTTT. Its translation: CASSARRQDIDTQYF.

This clonotype was detected ten times or more. The V call is TRBV6-1, the J call TRBJ2-5; no clear D. V was clipped by 2 bases and J by 5 bases, with 3 bases between them. Germline V CDR1 and CDR2: MNHNS, SASEGT. The CDR3 is 11 amino acids. This chain's CDR3 is CASSERETQYF. The CDR3, as DNA: TGTGCCAGCAGTGAACGGGAGACCCAGTACTTC.

The chain employs TRBV12-3 or TRBV12-4 and TRBJ2-1, with TRBD2 matching over 9 bases. J lost 3 bases, V lost 3 bases, and 3 bases had no gene match. The length of the CDR3 is 15 residues. CDR3 residues: CASSFPSGVYNEQFF. CDR3 coding DNA: TGTGCCAGCAGTTTCCCTAGCGGGGTCTACAATGAGCAGTTCTTC.

This clonotype occurred once. The chain employs TRBV7-8 and TRBJ1-2; 7 bases match TRBD1. CDR3 length: 15 residues. The V segment lost 3 bases and the J segment 7 bases; nucleotides outside the gene matches: 11. Germline V CDR1 and CDR2: SGHVS, FQNEAQ. The CDR3: CASSLGRGGAAGYTF. DNA of the CDR3: TGTGCCAGCAGCTTGGGAAGAGGGGGCGCAGCTGGCTACACCTTC. Full variable domain (missing parts from reference TRBV7-8 and TRBJ1-2): GAGVSQSPRYKVAKRGQDVALRCDPISGHVSLFWYQQALGQGPEFLTYFQNEAQLDKSGLPSDRFFAERPEGSVSTLKIQRTQQEDSAVYLCASSLGRGGAAGYTFGSGTRLTVV.

On this clonotype itself: Mismatch with germline at one junction end may stem from a read error. The V gene is TRBV11-2, the J gene TRBJ2-1; weak D call: TRBD2 (5 bases). Per the germline V gene, CDR1 is SGHAT and CDR2 is FQNNGV. This CDR3 has 13 amino acids. The CDR3 spells CASSLSVAFERFF. The CDR3 nucleotides are TGTGCCAGCAGTCTAAGCGTAGCGTTTGAGCGGTTCTTC.

This clonotype was observed many times. CDR3 nucleotide sequence: TGTGCCAGCAGTGCCGGGACAGGATCTGGGGCCAACGTCCTGACTTTC. It specifies CASSAGTGSGANVLTF. The chain is built from TRBV6-1 and TRBJ2-6, with 8 bases identical to TRBD1. Losses at the gene ends were 4 bases for V and 1 base for J; bases not matched to a gene: 3. Germline V gene data show CDR1 as MNHNS and CDR2 as SASEGT. CDR3 length equals 16 residues.

This clonotype has ten or more counts. This chain uses TRBV29-1 with TRBJ1-2, with 8 bases fitting TRBD1. The junction had 6 bases not matched to a gene; V was cut back by 4 bases and J by 8 bases. Germline-derived CDR1 and CDR2 are SQVTM and ANQGSEA. The CDR3 loop spans 12 amino acids. The DNA of the CDR3 is TGCAGCGTTGCCTACAGGACAGGGGGCTACACCTTC. This gives the protein CSVAYRTGGYTF.

Concerning this clonotype: A single base separates this from a much larger clone, so it may be a read error. The chain recombines TRBV4-1 with TRBJ1-2; 7 nucleotides align to TRBD1. Germline V gene data show CDR1 as MGHRA and CDR2 as YSYEKL. With 5 bases clipped from V and 4 bases from J, the junction kept 13 bases outside the gene matches. The CDR3 extends over 16 amino acids. The CDR3 DNA reads TGCGCCAGCAGCGAATCGACAGGGTGGGGCCCCTATGGCTACACCTTC. Translation gives CASSESTGWGPYGYTF.

This clonotype was observed many times. This chain uses TRBV4-3 with TRBJ2-2; D perhaps matches TRBD2 (5 bases). The CDR3 totals 14 residues. Trimming took 3 bases from V and 6 from J, leaving 11 bases between them. Germline values: CDR1 LGHNA, CDR2 YSLEER. CDR3 sequence reads: CASSHYSVPGELFF. As DNA, the CDR3 is TGCGCCAGCAGCCACTATAGCGTCCCCGGGGAGCTGTTTTTT.

The V and J genes are TRBV29-1 and TRBJ2-1; D is possibly TRBD2 (6 bases). Germline CDR1 reads SQVTM; CDR2 reads ANQGSEA. Trimming took 7 bases from V and 4 from J, leaving 17 bases between them. This CDR3 is 14 amino acids long. CDR3 nucleotide sequence: TGCAGCGCCGGGGGTGAGGGGCAATACAATGAGCAGTTCTTC. Residues: CSAGGEGQYNEQFF.

J is TRBJ1-4 and V is TRBV10-3; 12 bases match TRBD1. There are 14 residues in the CDR3. Trimming took 8 bases from V and 8 from J; bases not matched to a gene: 6. Germline V gene lookup returns CDR1 ENHRY and CDR2 SYGVKD. In nucleotides, the CDR3 is TGTGCCATCGGTTCCGGGACAGGGGGCGAAAAACTGTTTTTT. Protein: CAIGSGTGGEKLFF.

For this clonotype: A read error may account for a junction end that differs from germline. The V call is TRBV6-1, the J call TRBJ2-1; 9 nucleotides line up with TRBD2. The V gene's germline CDR1 is MNHNS and CDR2 SASEGT. The CDR3 contains 14 residues. CDR3 sequence reads: CASSAGLALNEHFF. The DNA of the CDR3 is TGTGCCAGCAGCGCGGGACTAGCTTTGAATGAGCACTTCTTC.

The genes are TRBV5-8 and TRBJ2-5, with D possibly being TRBD2 (5 bases). The CDR3 extends over 14 amino acids. Germline CDR1 SGHTS, CDR2 YDEGEE. V was shortened by 2 bases and J by 3 bases, with 11 bases between the two germline ends. The CDR3 loop is CASSFGIYKETQYF. The CDR3 bases are TGTGCCAGCAGCTTCGGGATCTATAAAGAGACCCAGTACTTC.